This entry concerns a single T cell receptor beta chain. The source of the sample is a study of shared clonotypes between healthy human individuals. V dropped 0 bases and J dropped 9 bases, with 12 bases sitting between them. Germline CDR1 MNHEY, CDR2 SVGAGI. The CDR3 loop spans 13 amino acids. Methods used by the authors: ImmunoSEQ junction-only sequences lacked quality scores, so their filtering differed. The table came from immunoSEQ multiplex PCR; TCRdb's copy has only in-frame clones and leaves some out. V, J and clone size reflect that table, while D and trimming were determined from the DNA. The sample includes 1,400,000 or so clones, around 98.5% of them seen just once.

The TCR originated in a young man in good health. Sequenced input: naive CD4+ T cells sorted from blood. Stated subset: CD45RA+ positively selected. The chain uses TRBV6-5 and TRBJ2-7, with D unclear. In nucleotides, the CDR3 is TGTGCCAGCAGTTACTCGAATCAGGTTGGGCAGTACTTC. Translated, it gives CASSYSNQVGQYF.